The clone carrying this T cell receptor (beta chain) was picked up one time. Its antigen is unidentified. Additional DNA sequences in this sample encode the identical CDR3. Repertoires were generated with immunoSEQ multiplex PCR, while TCRdb's copy carries only in-frame clones and drops some. The table records about 300,000 clones, around 77% of them present only once. This specimen comes from a study of cytotoxic CD8 clonotypes in ibrutinib-treated CLL. Regarding the study as a whole: Public clonotypes were rare and shrank or held steady on treatment.

CDR3 length equals 14 residues. V gave up 6 bases and J gave up 2 bases; unmatched junction bases: 6. Germline V gene data show CDR1 as LNHDA and CDR2 as SQIVND (reference sequence). Sequenced here: PBMCs, sampled at disease progression, from a patient treated with ibrutinib. This chain links TRBV19 with TRBJ2-7; 8 bases agree with TRBD1. The origin of this receptor is a human donor with chronic lymphocytic leukemia. The CDR3 DNA sequence: TGTGCCAGTAGCCCCGGGACAGGAACCTACGAGCAGTACTTC. Translation: CASSPGTGTYEQYF. Filled out from reference TRBV19 and TRBJ2-7, the complete variable domain reads DGGITQSPKYLFRKEGQNVTLSCEQNLNHDAMYWYRQDPGQGLRLIYYSQIVNDFQKGDIAEGYSVSREKKESFPLTVTSAQKNPTAFYLCASSPGTGTYEQYFGPGTRLTVT.